This entry describes one T cell receptor (beta chain). CDR1 and CDR2 (germline): SGHRS, YFSETQ. The CDR3 is made up of 14 amino acids. Losses at the gene ends were 4 bases for V and 6 bases for J; bases not matched to a gene: 5. Profiling relied on immunoSEQ multiplex PCR, and the TCRdb table lists in-frame clones only, not all of them. Among about 530,000 clones listed, roughly 79% were seen once. The data originate from a study of shared clonotypes between healthy human individuals. The chain uses TRBV5-1 and TRBJ2-1, with TRBD1 identical over 9 bases. The source of this sequence is a woman aged 40 to 50 in good health. Some clones in this sample may be carry-over from other donors' samples. Input material: PBMCs. The CDR3 sequence is CASSAGTGRNEQFF. DNA for the CDR3: TGCGCCAGCAGCGCTGGGACAGGGCGCAATGAGCAGTTCTTC.